The next 20 T cell receptor beta chains were all read from a single sample in a study of liver allograft versus peripheral blood T cells. Overall study: In transplanted livers, T cell receptor repertoires were compared with those found in the recipients' peripheral blood.

TCRdb redid the calling of the reads with MiXCR, one entry per CDR3 protein. The data contain about 8,300 distinct CDR3 sequences, over 14% of them singletons. These receptors all come from a human patient who had a liver transplant. Some T cells may be transferred from the graft donor.

About this clonotype itself: This may be a read error, as it is one base from a much larger clone. This rearrangement joins TRBV19 to TRBJ2-1, with D perhaps TRBD1 (5 bases). V was cut by 10 bases and J by 9 bases, with 19 bases left in between. Looked up from germline, CDR1 is LNHDA and CDR2 is SQIVND (reference sequence). This CDR3 has 13 amino acids. CDR3 coding DNA: TGTGCCATTGCCAAGGCCCTCGACAGTGAGCAGTTCTTC. Translated: CAIAKALDSEQFF.

V gene TRBV9 combines with J gene TRBJ1-4; D unresolved. Germline values: CDR1 SGDLS, CDR2 YYNGEE. The germline V and J ends were trimmed by 2 bases and 7 bases, with 18 bases remaining between them. The CDR3 is made up of 16 amino acids. The CDR3 DNA sequence: TGTGCCAGCAGCGTTCTGGGAGACTTCAACGGTGAAAAACTGTTTTTT. Residues: CASSVLGDFNGEKLFF. The variable domain in full, completed from reference TRBV9 and TRBJ1-4, reads DSGVTQTPKHLITATGQRVTLRCSPRSGDLSVYWYQQSLDQGLQFLIQYYNGEERAKGNILERFSAQQFPDLHSELNLSSLELGDSALYFCASSVLGDFNGEKLFFGSGTQLSVL.

This clonotype is judged medium-sized (0.01 to 0.1%). The chain uses TRBV28 and TRBJ1-6; D not resolved. Looked up from germline, CDR1 is MDHEN and CDR2 is SYDVKM. This CDR3 is built from 14 residues. The V end was cut by 3 bases, the J end by 5 bases, with 8 bases between. The CDR3 sequence is CASSLIRDNSPLHF. The CDR3 DNA reads as TGTGCCAGCAGTTTGATCCGGGATAATTCACCCCTCCACTTT.

V gene TRBV7-9 combines with J gene TRBJ2-1, with 11 bases fitting TRBD2. Germline V gives CDR1 SEHNR, CDR2 FQNEAQ (reference sequence). This CDR3 region has 19 residues. V lost 5 bases and J lost 7; bases outside the gene matches: 19. CDR3 protein: CASSPKRRLAGGAGNEQFF. As DNA, the CDR3 is TGTGCCAGCAGCCCTAAACGGCGGCTAGCGGGAGGTGCGGGGAATGAGCAGTTCTTC.

By share, this clonotype ranks as medium-sized (0.01 to 0.1%). V usage is TRBV5-6 and J usage is TRBJ1-2; a weak D match, TRBD1 (5 bases). V was pared by 0 bases and J by 8 bases, with 20 bases between. The CDR3 is 16 amino acids. CDR1 is SGHDT, CDR2 YYEEEE, per germline. The CDR3 protein is CASSLAVQGSGRGYTF. The CDR3 DNA reads as TGTGCCAGCAGCTTGGCCGTGCAGGGATCCGGACGGGGCTACACCTTC.

This clonotype is categorized as medium-sized. The V and J genes are TRBV6-6 and TRBJ1-2; the D is unclear. Trimming stripped 4 bases from V and 3 bases from J, with 9 bases between. This CDR3 spans 13 amino acids. Germline-derived CDR1 and CDR2 are MNHNY and SVGAGI (reference sequence). CDR3 sequence reads: CASSLTRHYGYTF. DNA for the CDR3: TGTGCCAGCAGTTTGACACGCCACTATGGCTACACCTTC.

This clonotype has only a few counts. The chain is built from TRBV30 and TRBJ1-4; D is undetermined. The germline V gene has CDR1 GTSNPN and CDR2 SVGIG (reference sequence). V dropped 2 bases and J dropped 2 bases, with 12 bases sitting between them. The CDR3 runs to 15 residues. The CDR3 here is CAWSLKGFTNEKLFF. CDR3 coding DNA: TGTGCCTGGAGTTTAAAGGGATTTACTAATGAAAAACTGTTTTTT.

The V gene is TRBV12-3 or TRBV12-4, the J gene TRBJ2-3; perhaps TRBD1 as D (5 bases). The CDR3 contains 15 residues. V was pared by 4 bases and J by 7 bases, with 18 bases between. The CDR3 is CASSWTPRVGNTQYF. The DNA for the CDR3 is TGTGCCAGCAGTTGGACACCCCGTGTGGGAAATACGCAGTATTTT.

This clonotype is medium-sized in the sample. V usage is TRBV6-5 and J usage is TRBJ2-3; D is unclear. The germline gives CDR1 MNHEY, CDR2 SVGAGI. The CDR3 has 12 residues. V was clipped by 6 bases and J by 7 bases, with 11 bases between them. The CDR3 DNA reads TGTGCCAGCAGCGCCCTAGGGAATACGCAGTATTTT. It codes for CASSALGNTQYF.

This clonotype was seen a few times. The chain couples TRBV3-1 to TRBJ1-6; no clear D gene. Trimming removed 3 bases from V and 4 bases from J, with 1 base in between. The CDR3 contains 12 residues. Germline lookup yields CDR1 LGHDT and CDR2 YNNKEL (reference sequence). CDR3 region: CASSQYNSPLHF. The CDR3 nucleotides read TGTGCCAGCAGCCAGTATAATTCACCCCTCCACTTT.

This clonotype qualifies as medium-sized. The chain is built from TRBV29-1 and TRBJ1-5; 9 nucleotides line up with TRBD1. CDR3 length equals 13 residues. J gave up 7 bases and V 7 bases, and 8 bases lay outside the gene matches. The germline V gene has CDR1 SQVTM and CDR2 ANQGSEA. For the CDR3, the DNA is TGCAGCGCCTCGTACGGACAGGGGCAGCCCCAGCATTTT. Its translation is CSASYGQGQPQHF.

V is TRBV7-9 and J is TRBJ1-1; D uncertain. The V gene's germline CDR1 is SEHNR and CDR2 FQNEAQ (reference sequence). The CDR3 spans 13 residues. V was trimmed by 4 bases and J by 1 base, leaving 7 bases between them. CDR3 sequence (DNA): TGTGCCAGCAGCTCGAACCCGAACACTGAAGCTTTCTTT. Translation: CASSSNPNTEAFF.

This clonotype is termed medium-sized. This rearrangement joins TRBV29-1 to TRBJ1-1, with 8 bases that match TRBD1. CDR3 length: 15 amino acids. The germline V gene encodes CDR1 SQVTM and CDR2 ANQGSEA. V lost 4 bases and J lost 6; bases outside the gene matches: 13. CDR3 coding DNA: TGCAGCGTTGGGAGTAGGCAGGGGGCATTCCCTGAAGCTTTCTTT. This gives the protein CSVGSRQGAFPEAFF. Combining the CDR3 with reference TRBV29-1 and TRBJ1-1 gives the whole variable domain SAVISQKPSRDICQRGTSLTIQCQVDSQVTMMFWYRQQPGQSLTLIATANQGSEATYESGFVIDKFPISRPNLTFSTLTVSNMSPEDSSIYLCSVGSRQGAFPEAFFGQGTRLTVV.

The table lists this clonotype with a few counts. The chain joins TRBV7-3 to TRBJ2-1; D call uncertain. CDR1 SGHTA and CDR2 FQGTGA come from the germline V gene. The CDR3 has 13 residues. V was cut by 1 base and J by 7 bases, with 8 bases left in between. In DNA, the CDR3 is TGTGCCAGCAGCTTAAGTATAGAGAATGAGCAGTTCTTC. This translates into CASSLSIENEQFF.

This clonotype was detected a few times. The V and J genes are TRBV5-4 and TRBJ2-7, with 8 bases fitting TRBD2. V shed 2 bases and J 6 bases; nucleotides not matched to a gene: 10. This CDR3 has 15 amino acids. Per germline, CDR1 SGHNT and CDR2 YYREEE (reference sequence). Written as DNA, the CDR3 is TGTGCCAGCAGCTTATATAGCGGGGTTGAATCCGAGCAGTACTTC. Amino acids: CASSLYSGVESEQYF.

About this clonotype itself: A read error is possible here, since a much larger clone lies one base away. V is TRBV13 and J is TRBJ2-7; 13 bases agree with TRBD2. The CDR3 contains 18 residues. Germline-derived CDR1 and CDR2 are PRHDT and FYEKMQ (reference sequence). Losses at the gene ends were 5 bases for V and 3 bases for J; bases not matched to a gene: 13. The CDR3 is CASSVSGTSGTAGYEQYF. The CDR3 DNA is TGTGCCAGCAGCGTTTCCGGGACTAGCGGGACGGCGGGCTACGAGCAGTACTTC.

By share, this clonotype counts as medium-sized. The chain has TRBV28 and TRBJ1-5; D is unclear. This CDR3 has 12 residues. Trimming pared 3 bases from V and 6 bases from J, leaving 6 bases between. In germline, CDR1 is MDHEN, CDR2 SYDVKM. The CDR3 DNA follows: TGTGCCAGCAGTTTTCGCCCTCAGCCCCAGCATTTT. It specifies CASSFRPQPQHF.

Ten or more counts support this clonotype. The gene calls are TRBV20-1 and TRBJ2-2; TRBD2 might be the D (6 bases). In germline, CDR1 is DFQATT, CDR2 SNEGSKA (reference sequence). V lost 3 bases and J 0 bases, leaving 14 bases between the germline ends. This CDR3 is 16 amino acids long. The CDR3 DNA is TGCAGTGCTAGCCGAATGGGACTTTCGAACACCGGGGAGCTGTTTTTT. It yields the protein CSASRMGLSNTGELFF.

By its share, this clonotype is medium-sized. The chain uses TRBV6-5 and TRBJ1-1; TRBD1 matches at 7 bases. The CDR3 is 14 residues long. Germline CDR1 is MNHEY and CDR2 is SVGAGI. The junction had 5 bases not matched to a gene; V was cut back by 6 bases and J by 1 base. The CDR3 bases are TGTGCCAGCAGGTACAGGGGTTCGAACACTGAAGCTTTCTTT. Its protein product is CASRYRGSNTEAFF.

By share of the sample, this clonotype is medium-sized. The rearrangement links TRBV19 to TRBJ2-7; a weak D match, TRBD2 (7 bases). Trimming shortened V by 5 bases and J by 4 bases, and 12 bases separated the two germline ends. Germline V gene sequence: CDR1 LNHDA, CDR2 SQIVND (reference sequence). The CDR3 has 13 residues. CDR3 bases: TGTGCCAGTAGTCCGCGGGGGCGATACGAGCAGTACTTC. Its translation is CASSPRGRYEQYF.